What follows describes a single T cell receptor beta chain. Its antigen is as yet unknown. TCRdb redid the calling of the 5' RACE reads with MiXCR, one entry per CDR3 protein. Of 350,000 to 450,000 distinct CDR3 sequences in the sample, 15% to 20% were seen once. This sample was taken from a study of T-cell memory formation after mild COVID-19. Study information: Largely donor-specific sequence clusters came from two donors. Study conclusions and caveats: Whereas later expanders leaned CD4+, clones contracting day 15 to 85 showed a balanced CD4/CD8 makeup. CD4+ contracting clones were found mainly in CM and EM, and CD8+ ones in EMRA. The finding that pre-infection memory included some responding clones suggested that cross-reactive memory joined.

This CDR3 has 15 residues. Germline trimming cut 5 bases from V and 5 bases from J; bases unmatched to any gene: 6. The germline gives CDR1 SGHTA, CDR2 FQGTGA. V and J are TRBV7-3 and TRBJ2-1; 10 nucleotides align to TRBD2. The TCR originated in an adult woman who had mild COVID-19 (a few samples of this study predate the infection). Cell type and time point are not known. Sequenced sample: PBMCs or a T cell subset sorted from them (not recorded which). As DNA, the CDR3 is TGTGCCAGCAGCAAAGCGGGAGGGCCCAACAATGAGCAGTTCTTC. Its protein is CASSKAGGPNNEQFF. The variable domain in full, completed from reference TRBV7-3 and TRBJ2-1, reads GAGVSQTPSNKVTEKGKYVELRCDPISGHTALYWYRQSLGQGPEFLIYFQGTGAADDSGLPNDRFFAVRPEGSVSTLKIQRTERGDSAVYLCASSKAGGPNNEQFFGPGTRLTVL.